This T cell receptor (beta chain) was sequenced in a study of blood T cell repertoires in COVID-19. Study context: In each case, the material was cDNA or gDNA derived from T cells, B-cell-depleted T cells, or PBMCs.

This clone was recorded only once. Seattle enrolled patients during active infection and tracked them longitudinally. Original methodology: Nucleated cell counts were estimated from reference gene primer amplification. Using immunoSEQ multiplex PCR, the repertoire was profiled, and TCRdb retains in-frame clones only, with some absent. V and J calls and clone size follow that table, whereas D and trimming were derived from the DNA. The sample holds roughly 180,000 clones, about 95% seen once. From germline, CDR1 is LNHNV and CDR2 YYDKDF (reference sequence). CDR3 length: 14 residues. Unmatched junction bases numbered 3, after V lost 4 bases and J lost 8 bases.

The chain joins TRBV15 to TRBJ1-6, with TRBD1 identical over 9 bases. Sample: peripheral blood. The receptor comes from a man aged 25 to 40 with COVID-19, enrolled during active disease. Here the CDR3 reads CATSKQGADSPLHF. CDR3 bases: TGTGCCACCAGCAAACAGGGGGCCGATTCACCCCTCCACTTT.